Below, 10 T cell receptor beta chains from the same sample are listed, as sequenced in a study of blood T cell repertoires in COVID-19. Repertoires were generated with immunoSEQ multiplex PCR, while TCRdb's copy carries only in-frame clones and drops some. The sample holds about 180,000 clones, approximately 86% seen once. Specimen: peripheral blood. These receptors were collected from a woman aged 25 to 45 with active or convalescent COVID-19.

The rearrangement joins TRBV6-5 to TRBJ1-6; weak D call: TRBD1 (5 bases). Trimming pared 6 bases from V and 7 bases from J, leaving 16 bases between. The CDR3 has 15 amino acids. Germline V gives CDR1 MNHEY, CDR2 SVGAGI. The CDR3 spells CASSRLGQGNSPLHF. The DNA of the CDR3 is TGTGCCAGCAGCCGTCTAGGGCAGGGAAATTCACCCCTCCACTTT.

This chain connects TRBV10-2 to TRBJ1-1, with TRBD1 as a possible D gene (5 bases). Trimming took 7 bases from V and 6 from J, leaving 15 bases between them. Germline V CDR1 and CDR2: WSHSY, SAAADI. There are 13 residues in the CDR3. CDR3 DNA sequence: TGCGCCAGCAATGGGCAGGGAAGAGCTGAAGCTTTCTTT. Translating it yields CASNGQGRAEAFF.

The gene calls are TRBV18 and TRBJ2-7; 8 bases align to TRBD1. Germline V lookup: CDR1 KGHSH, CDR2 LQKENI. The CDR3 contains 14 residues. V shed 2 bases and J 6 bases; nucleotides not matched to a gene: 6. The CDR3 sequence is CASSPNTGGSEQYF. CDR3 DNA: TGTGCCAGCTCACCAAATACAGGGGGGAGCGAGCAGTACTTC.

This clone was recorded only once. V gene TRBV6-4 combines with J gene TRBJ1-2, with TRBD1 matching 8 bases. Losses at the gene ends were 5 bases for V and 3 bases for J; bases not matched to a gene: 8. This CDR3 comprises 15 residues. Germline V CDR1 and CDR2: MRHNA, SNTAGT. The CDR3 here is CASSRTGGADYGYTF. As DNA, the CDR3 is TGTGCCAGCAGTCGTACAGGGGGAGCTGACTATGGCTACACCTTC.

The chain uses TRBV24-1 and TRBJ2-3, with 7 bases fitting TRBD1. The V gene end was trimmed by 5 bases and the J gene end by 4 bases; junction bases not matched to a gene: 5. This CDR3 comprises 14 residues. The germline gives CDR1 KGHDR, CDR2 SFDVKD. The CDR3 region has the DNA TGTGCCACCAGTGGAGGGGGCCTCGCAGATACGCAGTATTTT. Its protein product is CATSGGGLADTQYF.

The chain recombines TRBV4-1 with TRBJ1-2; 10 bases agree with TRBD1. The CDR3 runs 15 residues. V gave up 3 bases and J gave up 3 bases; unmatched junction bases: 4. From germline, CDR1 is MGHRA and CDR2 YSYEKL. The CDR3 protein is CASSHTTGGYYGYTF. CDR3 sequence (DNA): TGCGCCAGCAGCCACACGACAGGGGGCTACTATGGCTACACCTTC.

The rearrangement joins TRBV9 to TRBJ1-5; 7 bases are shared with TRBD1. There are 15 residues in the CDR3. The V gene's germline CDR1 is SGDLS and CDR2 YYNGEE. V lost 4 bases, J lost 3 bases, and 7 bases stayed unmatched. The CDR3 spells CASSPSTGVNQPQHF. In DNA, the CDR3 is TGTGCCAGCAGCCCCAGTACAGGGGTCAATCAGCCCCAGCATTTT. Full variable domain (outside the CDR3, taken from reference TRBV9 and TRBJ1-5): DSGVTQTPKHLITATGQRVTLRCSPRSGDLSVYWYQQSLDQGLQFLIQYYNGEERAKGNILERFSAQQFPDLHSELNLSSLELGDSALYFCASSPSTGVNQPQHFGDGTRLSIL.

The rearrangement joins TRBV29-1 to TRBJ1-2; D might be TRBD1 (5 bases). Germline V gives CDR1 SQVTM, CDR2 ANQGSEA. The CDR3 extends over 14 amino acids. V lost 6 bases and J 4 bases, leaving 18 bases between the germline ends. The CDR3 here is CSVRLWDLGYGYTF. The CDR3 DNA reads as TGCAGCGTCAGGCTCTGGGACTTGGGCTATGGCTACACCTTC.

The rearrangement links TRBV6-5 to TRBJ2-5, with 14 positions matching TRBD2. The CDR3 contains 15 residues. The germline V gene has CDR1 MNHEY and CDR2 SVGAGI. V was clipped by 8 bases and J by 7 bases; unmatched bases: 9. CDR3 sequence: CASLTGTSGRGTQYF. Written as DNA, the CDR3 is TGTGCCAGCTTAACGGGGACTAGCGGGAGAGGGACCCAGTACTTC.

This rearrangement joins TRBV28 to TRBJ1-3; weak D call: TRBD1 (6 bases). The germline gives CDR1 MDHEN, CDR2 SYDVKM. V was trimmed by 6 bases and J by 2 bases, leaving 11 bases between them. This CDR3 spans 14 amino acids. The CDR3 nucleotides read TGTGCCAGCAGGAGGGGGAATCCTGGAAACACCATATATTTT. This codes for CASRRGNPGNTIYF.